A single sample is the source of the 31 T cell receptor beta chains below, sequenced in a study of blood T cell repertoires in COVID-19. The assay was immunoSEQ multiplex PCR, and TCRdb's table has in-frame clones only and misses some. The repertoire holds fewer than 60,000 clones, with around 86% as singletons. The sequenced sample consisted of peripheral blood. These receptors all come from a woman of 80 years or more with acute or convalescent COVID-19.

DNA for the CDR3: TGTGCCATTTCGGACAGGGTAGGAGGAAACACCATATATTTT. It encodes CAISDRVGGNTIYF. The genes are TRBV10-3 and TRBJ1-3, with 8 bases matching TRBD1. CDR1 is ENHRY, CDR2 SYGVKD, per germline. J was trimmed by 4 bases and V by 9 bases; bases with no gene match: 8. The CDR3 sequence is 14 residues long.

V and J are TRBV4-1 and TRBJ1-5; weak D call: TRBD1 (5 bases). This CDR3 region has 14 residues. Per germline, CDR1 MGHRA and CDR2 YSYEKL. V was clipped by 0 bases and J by 4 bases, with 7 bases between them. CDR3 DNA: TGCGCCAGCAGCCAAGAGGGGCGGAATCAGCCCCAGCATTTT. Translating it yields CASSQEGRNQPQHF.

V usage is TRBV7-8 and J usage is TRBJ2-5; no reliable D call. The ends were cut back, 0 bases at V and 4 bases at J, with 6 bases in the middle. Germline loops: CDR1 SGHVS, CDR2 FQNEAQ. The CDR3 sequence is 13 residues long. The CDR3 coding sequence is TGTGCCAGCAGCTTAGCGATCGGAGAGACCCAGTACTTC. Translated, it gives CASSLAIGETQYF.

This clone was seen once. The V call is TRBV12-3 or TRBV12-4, the J call TRBJ2-7; D gene uncertain. The CDR3 extends over 13 amino acids. V shed 1 base and J shed 6 bases, with 10 bases lying between them. CDR3 in amino acids: CASSLDGASEQYV. CDR3 DNA: TGTGCCAGCAGTTTAGATGGAGCCTCCGAGCAGTACGTC.

The chain couples TRBV30 to TRBJ2-3, with D perhaps TRBD2 (6 bases). There are 14 residues in the CDR3. V was trimmed by 0 bases and J by 4 bases, leaving 11 bases between them. Looked up from germline, CDR1 is GTSNPN and CDR2 is SVGIG (reference sequence). The CDR3 nucleotides read TGTGCCTGGAGTGTACTATTAGCGGCAGATACGCAGTATTTT. Its protein product is CAWSVLLAADTQYF. The whole variable domain, remainder taken from reference TRBV30 and TRBJ2-3, is SQTIHQWPATLVQPVGSPLSLECTVEGTSNPNLYWYRQAAGRGLQLLFYSVGIGQISSEVPQNLSASRPQDRQFILSSKKLLLSDSGFYLCAWSVLLAADTQYFGPGTRLTVL.

This chain uses TRBV9 with TRBJ2-7; 10 bases are a match to TRBD1. Per germline, CDR1 SGDLS and CDR2 YYNGEE. The CDR3 covers 16 residues. J lost 3 bases, V lost 0 bases, and 6 bases had no gene match. This CDR3 is CASSVAGQGDDYEQYV. CDR3 bases: TGTGCCAGCAGCGTAGCAGGACAGGGGGATGACTACGAGCAGTACGTC.

The chain links TRBV5-1 to TRBJ2-3, with 7 bases aligning to TRBD2. The CDR3 runs 16 residues. The germline CDR1 and CDR2 sequences are SGHRS and YFSETQ. V lost 6 bases to trimming and J lost 0 bases; unmatched junction nucleotides: 10. The CDR3 DNA reads TGCGCCAGCAAGCTTGACGGCGGGGGAAGCACAGATACGCAGTATTTT. Protein sequence: CASKLDGGGSTDTQYF. The whole variable domain, filled in from reference TRBV5-1 and TRBJ2-3, reads KAGVTQTPRYLIKTRGQQVTLSCSPISGHRSVSWYQQTPGQGLQFLFEYFSETQRNKGNFPGRFSGRQFSNSRSEMNVSTLELGDSALYLCASKLDGGGSTDTQYFGPGTRLTVL.

The CDR3 is CAGTSGGANTGELFF. The CDR3 DNA reads as TGTGCCGGGACTAGCGGGGGGGCGAACACCGGGGAGCTGTTTTTT. This sequence joins TRBV28 and TRBJ2-2; TRBD2 matches at 16 bases. V was clipped by 11 bases and J by 0 bases; unmatched bases: 0. Germline V gene lookup returns CDR1 MDHEN and CDR2 SYDVKM. CDR3 length equals 15 residues.

V is TRBV19 and J is TRBJ1-6; 8 nucleotides match TRBD1. CDR1 and CDR2 (germline): LNHDA, SQIVND (reference sequence). The CDR3 loop spans 15 amino acids. The J segment lost 7 bases and the V segment lost 3 bases, leaving 5 bases of the junction unmatched. CDR3 sequence: CASSIRGQGNSPLHF. For the CDR3, the DNA is TGTGCCAGTAGTATTCGAGGACAGGGAAATTCACCCCTCCACTTT.

The J gene is TRBJ2-5, the V gene TRBV7-9, with D tentatively TRBD1 (5 bases). The germline gives CDR1 SEHNR, CDR2 FQNEAQ (reference sequence). V was cut by 4 bases and J by 4 bases, with 16 bases left in between. The CDR3 runs to 15 residues. For the CDR3, the DNA is TGTGCCAGCAGCTCGAAGGCAGGGATGGGAGAGACCCAGTACTTC. Residues: CASSSKAGMGETQYF.

This chain uses TRBV6-6 with TRBJ2-1; 7 nucleotides agree with TRBD1. Germline CDR1 and CDR2: MNHNY and SVGAGI (reference sequence). J was trimmed by 0 bases and V by 2 bases; bases with no gene match: 4. This CDR3 has 16 residues. The CDR3 sequence: CASSYGQARSYNEQFF. In nucleotides, the CDR3 is TGTGCCAGCAGTTACGGACAGGCCCGCTCCTACAATGAGCAGTTCTTC.

This rearrangement joins TRBV12-5 to TRBJ2-5; TRBD2 might be the D (5 bases). V was clipped by 6 bases and J by 5 bases, with 13 bases between them. The CDR3 sequence is 13 residues long. The V gene's germline CDR1 is LGHNT and CDR2 FRNRAP. The CDR3: CASGYDRGETQYF. The CDR3 DNA reads TGTGCTAGTGGCTACGACCGAGGGGAGACCCAGTACTTC.

This clone was counted a few times. The chain's CDR3 is CASSPRPRETGYTF. In nucleotides, the CDR3 is TGTGCCAGCAGCCCCCGCCCCAGGGAAACTGGCTACACCTTC. The chain employs TRBV5-6 and TRBJ1-2; TRBD1 might be the D (5 bases). With 4 bases removed from V and 7 bases from J, the gap between germline ends came to 17 bases. This CDR3 has 14 residues. Germline CDR1 and CDR2: SGHDT and YYEEEE. Supplemented by reference TRBV5-6 and TRBJ1-2, the full variable domain reads DAGVTQSPTHLIKTRGQQVTLRCSPKSGHDTVSWYQQALGQGPQFIFQYYEEEERQRGNFPDRFSGHQFPNYSSELNVNALLLGDSALYLCASSPRPRETGYTFGSGTRLTVV.

The V and J genes are TRBV2 and TRBJ1-1, with 8 bases matching TRBD1. Per the germline V gene, CDR1 is SNHLY and CDR2 is FYNNEI. V gave up 0 bases and J gave up 10 bases; unmatched junction bases: 16. This CDR3 comprises 17 residues. The CDR3 nucleotides read TGTGCCAGCAGTGAAGCCACAGCCCGAGACAGGGGAAGGGGAGCTTTCTTT. This translates into CASSEATARDRGRGAFF. The whole variable domain, remainder taken from reference TRBV2 and TRBJ1-1, is EPEVTQTPSHQVTQMGQEVILRCVPISNHLYFYWYRQILGQKVEFLVSFYNNEISEKSEIFDDQFSVERPDGSNFTLKIRSTKLEDSAMYFCASSEATARDRGRGAFFGQGTRLTVV.

On this clone itself: Its ends do not fully match the called genes, so a read error is possible. The V gene is TRBV6-1, the J gene TRBJ1-6; the D is unclear. The CDR3 covers 13 residues. Germline CDR1 and CDR2: MNHNS and SASEGT. The CDR3: CASGDIYNSPLHF. The CDR3 DNA is TGTGCCAGCGGTGATATCTATAATTCACCCCTCCACTTT.

The rearrangement uses TRBV11-3 and TRBJ2-2; D uncertain. From germline, CDR1 is SGHNT and CDR2 YENEEA. V was cut by 1 base and J by 2 bases, with 5 bases left in between. The CDR3 extends over 14 amino acids. CDR3 sequence: CASSLAVNTGELFF. The CDR3 DNA sequence: TGTGCCAGCAGCTTAGCTGTTAACACCGGGGAGCTGTTTTTT.

This chain joins TRBV5-1 and TRBJ2-1, with TRBD2 identical over 8 bases. The V gene end was trimmed by 5 bases and the J gene end by 1 base; junction bases not matched to a gene: 2. The V gene's germline CDR1 is SGHRS and CDR2 YFSETQ. This CDR3 is built from 14 residues. The CDR3, as DNA: TGCGCCAGCAGTAGCGGGAATTCCTACAATGAGCAGTTCTTC. This gives the protein CASSSGNSYNEQFF.

V and J are TRBV28 and TRBJ1-6; the match to TRBD1 covers 9 bases. The ends lost 2 bases at V and 10 bases at J; junction bases unmatched: 6. Looked up from germline, CDR1 is MDHEN and CDR2 is SYDVKM. The CDR3 runs to 15 residues. CDR3 DNA sequence: TGTGCCAGCAGTTTAAGCGACAGGGGGATGTCACCCCTCCACTTT. It codes for CASSLSDRGMSPLHF. Full variable domain (remainder filled in from reference TRBV28 and TRBJ1-6): DVKVTQSSRYLVKRTGEKVFLECVQDMDHENMFWYRQDPGLGLRLIYFSYDVKMKEKGDIPEGYSVSREKKERFSLILESASTNQTSMYLCASSLSDRGMSPLHFGNGTRLTVT.

The rearrangement uses TRBV28 and TRBJ1-3, with TRBD1 matching 7 bases. The CDR3 spans 17 residues. The V gene's germline CDR1 is MDHEN and CDR2 SYDVKM. The V gene end was trimmed by 6 bases and the J gene end by 6 bases; junction bases not matched to a gene: 17. The CDR3 spells CASRKRSTGKKENTIYF. CDR3 nucleotides: TGTGCCAGCAGAAAACGATCGACAGGGAAAAAAGAAAACACCATATATTTT.

The rearrangement uses TRBV3-1 (or the pseudogene TRBV3-2) and TRBJ1-1; D is unclear. Germline CDR1 LGHDT, CDR2 YNNKEL (reference sequence). V was pared by 8 bases and J by 6 bases, with 16 bases between. The CDR3 consists of 13 residues. The CDR3 sequence: CASGGLGESEAFF. Here the CDR3 DNA reads TGTGCCAGCGGAGGATTGGGAGAATCTGAAGCTTTCTTT.

The CDR3 DNA reads TGTGCCAGCAGTGAATTTCCGGGACAGGGGGGCACTGAAGCTTTCTTT. Translation: CASSEFPGQGGTEAFF. V is TRBV25-1 and J is TRBJ1-1, with TRBD1 matching over 11 bases. Germline loops: CDR1 MGHDK, CDR2 SYGVNS. V lost 1 base and J lost 4; bases outside the gene matches: 5. This CDR3 is 16 amino acids long.

The gene calls are TRBV6-1 and TRBJ1-2, with D uncertain. The CDR3 spans 11 residues. Trimming took 2 bases from V and 7 from J, leaving 5 bases between them. CDR1 is MNHNS, CDR2 SASEGT, per germline. The CDR3 loop reads CASSESVGYTF. CDR3 nucleotides: TGTGCCAGCAGTGAATCGGTTGGCTACACCTTC.

In nucleotides, the CDR3 is TGTGCCAGCAGCTTAGGACAGGGCGGTGAGCAGTTCTTC. Translating it yields CASSLGQGGEQFF. V is TRBV7-2 and J is TRBJ2-1; 7 bases match TRBD1. The CDR3 covers 13 residues. Unmatched junction bases numbered 3, after V lost 1 base and J lost 9 bases. Per the germline V gene, CDR1 is SGHTA and CDR2 is FQGNSA.

The chain recombines TRBV19 with TRBJ1-2, with D perhaps matching TRBD1 (5 bases). V lost 3 bases and J 3 bases, leaving 14 bases between the germline ends. CDR3 size: 15 residues. Germline assignment: CDR1 LNHDA and CDR2 SQIVND (reference sequence). CDR3 residues: CASSMGTGGYYGYTF. CDR3 nucleotides: TGTGCCAGTAGTATGGGGACGGGGGGTTACTATGGCTACACCTTC.

The V call is TRBV12-3 or TRBV12-4, the J call TRBJ1-2; D unclear. The CDR3 sequence is 13 residues long. With 3 bases removed from V and 0 bases from J, the gap between germline ends came to 5 bases. This CDR3 reads CASSFSANYGYTF. CDR3 coding DNA: TGTGCCAGCAGTTTCTCAGCTAACTATGGCTACACCTTC.

This sequence joins TRBV2 and TRBJ1-2, with D possibly TRBD1 on 5 matching bases. Germline CDR1 and CDR2: SNHLY and FYNNEI. The CDR3 totals 14 residues. Trimming cost V 4 bases and J 4 bases, with 13 bases left between them. Here the CDR3 DNA reads TGTGCCAGCAGTGCAACCCAGGGCGTCTATGGCTACACCTTC. This encodes CASSATQGVYGYTF.

This chain joins TRBV20-1 and TRBJ1-2; D gene ambiguous. Germline CDR1 DFQATT, CDR2 SNEGSKA (reference sequence). CDR3 length: 13 residues. V lost 3 bases and J lost 2, with 10 bases in between. For the CDR3, the DNA is TGCAGTGCTAGTCCAAGCCCCAACTATGGCTACACCTTC. This gives the protein CSASPSPNYGYTF.

The chain carries TRBV11-3 and TRBJ1-1; tentatively, D is TRBD1 (6 bases). The CDR3 has 12 residues. V was pared by 5 bases and J by 9 bases, with 13 bases between. CDR1 is SGHNT and CDR2 is YENEEA in the germline V gene. CDR3 protein: CASSLNRAQAFF. DNA of the CDR3: TGTGCCAGCAGCCTAAACAGGGCTCAAGCTTTCTTT.

The V and J genes are TRBV12-2 and TRBJ1-5; no DNA check was done on the table's D call, TRBD1. TRBV12-2 is annotated as a pseudogene. The CDR3 length is 16 residues. In nucleotides, the CDR3 is TGTGCAAGTCGCTTAGCGAGACAGGGGTTCAATCAGCCCCAGCATTTT. It yields the protein CASRLARQGFNQPQHF.

This chain links TRBV5-1 with TRBJ2-1; D might be TRBD1 (6 bases). Trimming pared 3 bases from V and 2 bases from J, leaving 15 bases between. This CDR3 has 16 amino acids. Germline V gene lookup returns CDR1 SGHRS and CDR2 YFSETQ. The CDR3 is CASSSAGTPAYNEQFF. Here the CDR3 DNA reads TGCGCCAGCAGCTCCGCCGGGACACCGGCCTACAATGAGCAGTTCTTC.

This chain links TRBV10-3 with TRBJ2-7; 13 bases match TRBD2. The CDR3 has 15 residues. Trimming removed 6 bases from V and 4 bases from J; junction bases left unmatched: 6. In germline, CDR1 is ENHRY, CDR2 SYGVKD. This CDR3 reads CAISPLAGGLYEQYV. CDR3 nucleotide sequence: TGTGCCATCAGCCCACTAGCGGGAGGGCTTTACGAGCAGTACGTC.